The 2 T cell receptor beta chains given below trace back to one sample, sequenced in a study of early T cells in non-severe SARS-CoV-2 infection. TCRdb re-analysed the 5' RACE reads in MiXCR, keeping a single row per CDR3 protein. The repertoire holds roughly 63,000 distinct CDR3 sequences, with more than 10% as singletons. The input for sequencing was whole blood, taken at baseline. The receptors originated from an adult who was a healthcare worker with PCR-confirmed SARS-CoV-2 infection or an uninfected control (not recorded which). The donor label of this sample is uncertain.

This clonotype was found a few times. The gene calls are TRBV12-3 or TRBV12-4 and TRBJ1-1; TRBD1 aligns across 8 bases. The CDR3 totals 15 residues. J was trimmed by 3 bases and V by 5 bases; bases with no gene match: 8. The CDR3 bases are TGTGCCAGCAGTCTCGGACAGGGCTGGGACACTGAAGCTTTCTTT. Its translation is CASSLGQGWDTEAFF.

The chain carries TRBV9 and TRBJ1-2; no reliable D call. This CDR3 contains 15 residues. From germline, CDR1 is SGDLS and CDR2 YYNGEE. Between the trimmed V and J ends, which lost 2 bases and 1 base, there was a span of 12 bases. The CDR3 DNA reads TGTGCCAGCAGCGTCATACAGAAGTTTAACTATGGCTACACCTTC. Protein product: CASSVIQKFNYGYTF.